The present T cell receptor beta chain was sequenced within a study of memory CD4+ T cells and cytomegalovirus serostatus. Background on the study: This sample comes from healthy Belgian adults, fewer than ten CMV seropositive, 24 seronegative.

In the source study's methods: Out-of-frame sequences were removed, leaving roughly 2.1 million distinct TCRbeta sequences. Sequencing used immunoSEQ multiplex PCR; TCRdb keeps in-frame clones, though not all of them. That table is the source of V, J and clone size, and D and trimming were worked out from the DNA. This sample has nearly 50,000 clones, with 78% found just once. Single viable CD3+CD4+CD8-CD45RO+ cells were sorted as the memory CD4+ T cells. Trimming took off 1 base at V and 6 bases at J, with 8 bases between the two ends. Germline CDR1 is SGHNT and CDR2 is YYREEE (reference sequence). This CDR3 is 14 amino acids long. This clone was seen more than once but under ten times. The antigen remains undetermined. Regarding the study as a whole: A US-trained random forest predicted CMV serostatus with median AUC around 0.9.

Input material: memory CD4+ T cells from blood. The origin of this receptor is an adult in good health and CMV-seronegative. V gene TRBV5-4 combines with J gene TRBJ1-6; D gene unclear. The CDR3 region is CASSLRWSNSPLHF. CDR3 nucleotide sequence: TGTGCCAGCAGCTTGAGGTGGTCTAATTCACCCCTCCACTTT. Looking up the rest from reference TRBV5-4 and TRBJ1-6 gives the full variable domain: ETGVTQSPTHLIKTRGQQVTLRCSSQSGHNTVSWYQQALGQGPQFIFQYYREEENGRGNFPPRFSGLQFPNYSSELNVNALELDDSALYLCASSLRWSNSPLHFGNGTRLTVT.